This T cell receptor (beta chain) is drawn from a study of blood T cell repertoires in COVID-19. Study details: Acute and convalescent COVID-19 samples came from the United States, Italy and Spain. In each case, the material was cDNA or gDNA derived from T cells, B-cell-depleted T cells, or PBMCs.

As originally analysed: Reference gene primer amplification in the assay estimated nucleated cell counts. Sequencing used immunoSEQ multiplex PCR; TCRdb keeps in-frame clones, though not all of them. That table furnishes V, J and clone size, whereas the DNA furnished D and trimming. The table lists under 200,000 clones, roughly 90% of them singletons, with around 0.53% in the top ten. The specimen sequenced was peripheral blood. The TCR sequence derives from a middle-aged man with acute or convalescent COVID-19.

CDR3 region: CASSRIQGTDTQYF. CDR3 coding DNA: TGTGCCAGTAGCCGAATACAGGGTACAGATACGCAGTATTTT. The chain uses TRBV19 and TRBJ2-3; D perhaps matches TRBD1 (6 bases). The length of the CDR3 is 14 residues. Trimming removed 6 bases from V and 3 bases from J, with 13 bases in between. CDR1 is LNHDA and CDR2 is SQIVND in the germline V gene (reference sequence).